This T cell receptor beta chain was documented in a study of T-cell memory formation after mild COVID-19. General study results and limits: Memory sampled before infection contained some responding clones, suggesting cross-reactive memory joined.

The V gene end was trimmed by 8 bases and the J gene end by 7 bases; junction bases not matched to a gene: 6. CDR3 size: 12 residues. Germline V CDR1 and CDR2: MNHEY, SMNVEV (reference sequence). This clonotype was detected only a few times. Its antigen is unknown. MiXCR was run by TCRdb on the 5' RACE reads, yielding one entry per CDR3 protein. The top ten clones hold roughly 9.7% of a sample with hundreds of thousands of distinct CDR3 sequences, less than 25% of them seen once. The source is an adult woman who had mild COVID-19 (a few samples of this study predate the infection). Cell type and time point are not known. Source material: PBMCs or a T cell subset sorted from them (not recorded which). The rearrangement links TRBV27 to TRBJ1-2; 8 nucleotides line up with TRBD1. CDR3 amino acids: CASRDRSSGYTF. The DNA for the CDR3 is TGTGCCAGCCGGGACAGGTCCTCTGGCTACACCTTC.